Below, 6 T cell receptor beta chains from the same sample are listed, as sequenced in a study of graft-versus-host responses after intestinal transplantation. The data were produced by immunoSEQ multiplex PCR, yet TCRdb's version contains in-frame clones alone and is incomplete. The table lists roughly 120,000 clones, 90% of them singletons, with 0.15% to 0.2% in the top ten. No antigen has been identified for these receptors. The source was unstimulated CD4+ T cells sorted from spleen or lymph node cells, collected before intestinal transplant. These receptors all come from a human donor who received an intestinal transplant.

The CDR3 sequence is CASSERQGAAQPQHF. CDR3 in DNA: TGTGCCAGCAGTGAACGACAGGGGGCGGCTCAGCCCCAGCATTTT. The chain joins TRBV6-1 to TRBJ1-5; 10 nucleotides line up with TRBD1. CDR3 length: 15 residues. V shed 2 bases and J 6 bases; nucleotides not matched to a gene: 4. Germline V lookup: CDR1 MNHNS, CDR2 SASEGT.

The J gene is TRBJ2-2, the V gene TRBV25-1, with a possible D match to TRBD1 (5 bases). The V gene lost 8 bases and the J gene lost 2 bases, with 12 bases spanning the gap. CDR1 is MGHDK and CDR2 is SYGVNS in the germline V gene. The CDR3 length is 14 residues. CDR3 sequence reads: CASSKGINTGELFF. In DNA form, the CDR3 reads TGTGCCAGCTCGAAGGGGATCAACACCGGGGAGCTGTTTTTT.

CDR3 sequence: CASSLSRRGGNPRGYTF. The CDR3, as DNA: TGTGCCAGCAGTTTATCGAGGAGGGGGGGAAATCCTAGGGGCTACACCTTC. This chain links TRBV27 with TRBJ1-2; D may be TRBD1 (6 bases). Trimming left V 0 bases short and J 8 bases short, with 22 bases between. CDR3 length: 17 amino acids. Per germline, CDR1 MNHEY and CDR2 SMNVEV (reference sequence).

Here the CDR3 DNA reads TGCGCCAGCAGCCGAGGAGTTGGGGGGGCTCAAGAGACCCAGTACTTC. Translating gives CASSRGVGGAQETQYF. The gene calls are TRBV5-1 and TRBJ2-5; D is possibly TRBD2 (7 bases). This CDR3 has 16 residues. V was clipped by 4 bases and J by 2 bases, with 18 bases between them. CDR1 and CDR2 from the germline V gene are SGHRS and YFSETQ.

The chain recombines TRBV5-1 with TRBJ1-2; TRBD1 might be the D (6 bases). The CDR3 runs to 17 residues. Trimming left V 0 bases short and J 0 bases short, with 15 bases between. CDR1 SGHRS and CDR2 YFSETQ come from the germline V gene. The CDR3 bases are TGCGCCAGCAGCTTGGCCTGGACAGCGATTACTAACTATGGCTACACCTTC. It encodes CASSLAWTAITNYGYTF.

The chain joins TRBV15 to TRBJ1-1, with D uncertain. The CDR3 covers 15 residues. Germline V gives CDR1 LNHNV, CDR2 YYDKDF (reference sequence). V was trimmed by 0 bases and J by 0 bases, leaving 8 bases between them. The CDR3 here is CATSRDDKMNTEAFF. Here the CDR3 DNA reads TGTGCCACCAGCAGAGATGACAAAATGAACACTGAAGCTTTCTTT.